Following are 8 T cell receptor beta chains from one sample sequenced in a study of chemoradiotherapy in HPV16-positive cancers. Clones were read by immunoSEQ multiplex PCR, and TCRdb kept only the in-frame ones, dropping some. The sample contains approximately 3,500 clones, approximately 93% of which appear only once. The sample was gathered from a patient who underwent chemoradiotherapy. Every receptor here comes from a human donor with HPV-associated anogenital cancer.

The rearrangement joins TRBV28 to TRBJ2-7; 7 bases align to TRBD1. Germline V lookup: CDR1 MDHEN, CDR2 SYDVKM. With V trimmed by 6 bases and J by 3 bases, 11 bases remained unmatched. This CDR3 is built from 15 residues. DNA for the CDR3: TGTGCCAGCAGCCACCACGGGACAGTCGGCTACGAGCAGTACTTC. This gives the protein CASSHHGTVGYEQYF.

This rearrangement joins TRBV29-1 to TRBJ1-1; D is perhaps TRBD1 (5 bases). CDR3 length: 12 residues. V dropped 7 bases and J dropped 8 bases, with 17 bases sitting between them. Germline V gives CDR1 SQVTM, CDR2 ANQGSEA. The CDR3 DNA sequence: TGCAGCGCGCTGTGGGGACCGGGGGAAGCTTTCTTT. Its protein is CSALWGPGEAFF.

In this sample, this clone turned up once. This chain links TRBV30 with TRBJ1-2; TRBD1 might be the D (6 bases). The V gene's germline CDR1 is GTSNPN and CDR2 SVGIG (reference sequence). With 1 base removed from V and 9 bases from J, the gap between germline ends came to 12 bases. CDR3 size: 12 residues. The CDR3 reads CAWSGQGSRYTF. The CDR3 bases are TGTGCCTGGAGTGGGCAGGGGAGCCGCTACACCTTC.

J is TRBJ1-1 and V is TRBV25-1, with D perhaps matching TRBD1 (6 bases). This CDR3 spans 12 amino acids. Germline V CDR1 and CDR2: MGHDK, SYGVNS. V was cut by 6 bases and J by 6 bases, with 11 bases left in between. The CDR3 sequence is CASRQGRAEAFF. CDR3 DNA sequence: TGTGCCAGCAGGCAGGGGCGGGCTGAAGCTTTCTTT.

The chain carries TRBV5-4 and TRBJ2-7, with D possibly called TRBD1 or TRBD2 (5 bases each). The V gene lost 4 bases and the J gene lost 3 bases, with 11 bases spanning the gap. The CDR3 has 13 amino acids. Germline V gene sequence: CDR1 SGHNT, CDR2 YYREEE (reference sequence). The DNA of the CDR3 is TGTGCCAGCAGCGACGGGACCAACTACGAGCAGTACTTC. Its protein product is CASSDGTNYEQYF.

J is TRBJ2-1 and V is TRBV10-3; TRBD1 aligns across 8 bases. With V trimmed by 0 bases and J by 3 bases, 22 bases remained unmatched. This CDR3 has 22 amino acids. The germline V gene has CDR1 ENHRY and CDR2 SYGVKD. DNA for the CDR3: TGTGCCATCAGTGAGTCGAGTGCATCCGGGACAGGTAATATCAACTACTACAATGAGCAGTTCTTC. Translation gives CAISESSASGTGNINYYNEQFF.

V is TRBV27 and J is TRBJ2-2; 7 bases line up with TRBD2. The CDR3 totals 14 residues. Germline V lookup: CDR1 MNHEY, CDR2 SMNVEV (reference sequence). V was clipped by 5 bases and J by 6 bases; unmatched bases: 6. In DNA, the CDR3 is TGTGCCAGCAGTCTTGGGGGGGTCCCCGGGGAGCTGTTTTTT. Translated, it gives CASSLGGVPGELFF.

The V call is TRBV6-5, the J call TRBJ2-4; 7 bases fit TRBD2. Losses at the gene ends were 11 bases for V and 0 bases for J; bases not matched to a gene: 10. The V gene's germline CDR1 is MNHEY and CDR2 SVGAGI. The CDR3 is 15 amino acids. This CDR3 reads CASLGLLVAKNIQYF. In DNA, the CDR3 is TGTGCCTCACTGGGACTACTAGTAGCCAAAAACATTCAGTACTTC.